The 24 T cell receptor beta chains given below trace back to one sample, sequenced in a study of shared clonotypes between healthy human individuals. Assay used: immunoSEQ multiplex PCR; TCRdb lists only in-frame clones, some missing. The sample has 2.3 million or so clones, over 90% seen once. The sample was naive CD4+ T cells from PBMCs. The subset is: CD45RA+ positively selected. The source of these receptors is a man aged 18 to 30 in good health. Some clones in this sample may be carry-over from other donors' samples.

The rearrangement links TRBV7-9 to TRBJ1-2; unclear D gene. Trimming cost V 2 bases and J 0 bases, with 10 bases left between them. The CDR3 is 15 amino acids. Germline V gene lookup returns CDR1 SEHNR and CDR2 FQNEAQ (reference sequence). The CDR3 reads CASSLPRTANYGYTF. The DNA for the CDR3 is TGTGCCAGCAGCTTACCGCGGACGGCTAACTATGGCTACACCTTC.

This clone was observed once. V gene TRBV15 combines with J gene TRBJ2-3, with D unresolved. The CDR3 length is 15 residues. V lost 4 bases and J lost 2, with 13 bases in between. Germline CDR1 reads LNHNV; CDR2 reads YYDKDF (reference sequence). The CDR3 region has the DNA TGTGCCACCAGCACGAGTCGGCAAAACACAGATACGCAGTATTTT. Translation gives CATSTSRQNTDTQYF.

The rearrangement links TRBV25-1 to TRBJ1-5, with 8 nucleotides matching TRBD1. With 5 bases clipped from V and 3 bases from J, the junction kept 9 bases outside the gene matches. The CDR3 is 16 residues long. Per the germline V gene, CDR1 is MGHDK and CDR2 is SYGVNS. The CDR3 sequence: CASSPTGTGDNQPQHF. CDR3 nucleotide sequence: TGTGCCAGCAGTCCTACCGGGACAGGAGACAATCAGCCCCAGCATTTT.

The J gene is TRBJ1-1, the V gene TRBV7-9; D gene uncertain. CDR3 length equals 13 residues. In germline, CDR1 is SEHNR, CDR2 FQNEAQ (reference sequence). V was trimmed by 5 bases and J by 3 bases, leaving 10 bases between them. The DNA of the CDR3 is TGTGCCAGCAGCCCCGGTTGGGACACTGAAGCTTTCTTT. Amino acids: CASSPGWDTEAFF.

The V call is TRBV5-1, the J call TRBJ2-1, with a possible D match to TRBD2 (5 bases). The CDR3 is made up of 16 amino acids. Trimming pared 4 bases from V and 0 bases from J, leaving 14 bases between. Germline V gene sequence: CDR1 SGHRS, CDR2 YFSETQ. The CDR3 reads CASSGLAGNSYNEQFF. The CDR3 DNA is TGCGCCAGCAGCGGGTTGGCGGGCAACTCCTACAATGAGCAGTTCTTC.

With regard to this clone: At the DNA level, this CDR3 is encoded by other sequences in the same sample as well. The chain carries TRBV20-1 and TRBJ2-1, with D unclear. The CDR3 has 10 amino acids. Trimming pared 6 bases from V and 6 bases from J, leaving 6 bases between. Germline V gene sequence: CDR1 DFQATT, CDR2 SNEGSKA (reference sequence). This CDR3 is CSAGSNEQFF. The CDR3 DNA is TGCAGTGCCGGCTCCAATGAGCAGTTCTTC.

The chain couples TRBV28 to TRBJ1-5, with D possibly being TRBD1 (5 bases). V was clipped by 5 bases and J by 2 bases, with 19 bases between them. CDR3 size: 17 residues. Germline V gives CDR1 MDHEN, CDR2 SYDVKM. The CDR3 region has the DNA TGTGCCAGCAGTCTGGGGGATCGCGTCTTCGGCAATCAGCCCCAGCATTTT. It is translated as CASSLGDRVFGNQPQHF. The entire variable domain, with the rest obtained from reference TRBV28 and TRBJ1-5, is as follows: DVKVTQSSRYLVKRTGEKVFLECVQDMDHENMFWYRQDPGLGLRLIYFSYDVKMKEKGDIPEGYSVSREKKERFSLILESASTNQTSMYLCASSLGDRVFGNQPQHFGDGTRLSIL.

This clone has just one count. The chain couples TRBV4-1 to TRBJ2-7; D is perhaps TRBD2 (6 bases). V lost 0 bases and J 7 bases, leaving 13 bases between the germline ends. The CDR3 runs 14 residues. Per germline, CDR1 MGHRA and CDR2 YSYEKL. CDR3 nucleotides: TGCGCCAGCAGCCAAGATGGCGGGGCCGGGGAGCAGTACTTC. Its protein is CASSQDGGAGEQYF.

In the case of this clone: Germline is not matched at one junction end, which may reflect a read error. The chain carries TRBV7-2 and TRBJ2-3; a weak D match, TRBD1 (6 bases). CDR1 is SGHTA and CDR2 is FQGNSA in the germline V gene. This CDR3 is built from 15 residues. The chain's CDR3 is CASTLRGLGTDTQYF. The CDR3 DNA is TGTGCCAGCACCTTAAGGGGGTTGGGGACAGATACGCAGTATTTT.

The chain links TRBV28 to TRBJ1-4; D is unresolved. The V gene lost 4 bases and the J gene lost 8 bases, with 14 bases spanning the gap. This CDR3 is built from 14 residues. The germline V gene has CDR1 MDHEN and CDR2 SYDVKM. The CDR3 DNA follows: TGTGCCAGCAGTTCCAGACCGGTGGACGAAAAACTGTTTTTT. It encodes CASSSRPVDEKLFF. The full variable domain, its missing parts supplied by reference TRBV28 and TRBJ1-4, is DVKVTQSSRYLVKRTGEKVFLECVQDMDHENMFWYRQDPGLGLRLIYFSYDVKMKEKGDIPEGYSVSREKKERFSLILESASTNQTSMYLCASSSRPVDEKLFFGSGTQLSVL.

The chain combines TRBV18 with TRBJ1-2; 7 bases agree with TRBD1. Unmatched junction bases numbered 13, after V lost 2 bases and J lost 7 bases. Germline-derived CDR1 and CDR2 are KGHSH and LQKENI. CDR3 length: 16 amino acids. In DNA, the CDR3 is TGTGCCAGCTCACCAAATCGAGCAGGGGGGCCTGGTGGCTACACCTTC. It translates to CASSPNRAGGPGGYTF.

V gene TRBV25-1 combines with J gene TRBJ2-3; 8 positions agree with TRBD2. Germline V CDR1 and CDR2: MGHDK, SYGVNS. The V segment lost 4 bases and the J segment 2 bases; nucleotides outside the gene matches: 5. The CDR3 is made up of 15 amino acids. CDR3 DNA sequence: TGTGCCAGCAGTGTCACGGGAGGGGTCACAGATACGCAGTATTTT. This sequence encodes CASSVTGGVTDTQYF.

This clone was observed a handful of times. In nucleotides, the CDR3 is TGTGCCAGTAGTCCCCTAAACTATGGCTACACCTTC. Translated: CASSPLNYGYTF. This sequence joins TRBV19 and TRBJ1-2; D is unclear. V was clipped by 5 bases and J by 2 bases, with 6 bases between them. Germline assignment: CDR1 LNHDA and CDR2 SQIVND (reference sequence). There are 12 residues in the CDR3.

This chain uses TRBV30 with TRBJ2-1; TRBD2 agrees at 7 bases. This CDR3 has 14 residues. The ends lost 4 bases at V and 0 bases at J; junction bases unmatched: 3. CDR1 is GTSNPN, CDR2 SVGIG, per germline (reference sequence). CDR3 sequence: CAWISGGSYNEQFF. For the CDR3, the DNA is TGTGCCTGGATTTCGGGAGGCTCCTACAATGAGCAGTTCTTC.

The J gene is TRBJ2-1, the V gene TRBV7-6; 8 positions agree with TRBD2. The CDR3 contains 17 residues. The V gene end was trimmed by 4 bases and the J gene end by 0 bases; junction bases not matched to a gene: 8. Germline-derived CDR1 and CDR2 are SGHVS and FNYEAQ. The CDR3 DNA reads TGTGCCAGCAGCTCTGGACTAGCTCTTTCCTCCTACAATGAGCAGTTCTTC. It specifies CASSSGLALSSYNEQFF.

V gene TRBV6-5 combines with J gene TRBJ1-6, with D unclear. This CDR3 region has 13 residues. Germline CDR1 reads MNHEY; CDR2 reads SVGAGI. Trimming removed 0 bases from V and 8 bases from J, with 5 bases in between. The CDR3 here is CASSYSADSPLHF. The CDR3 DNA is TGTGCCAGCAGTTACTCGGCGGATTCACCCCTCCACTTT.

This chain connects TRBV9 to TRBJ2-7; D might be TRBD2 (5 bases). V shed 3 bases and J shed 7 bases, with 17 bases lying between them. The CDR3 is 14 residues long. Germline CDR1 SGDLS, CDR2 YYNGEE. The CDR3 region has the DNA TGTGCCAGCAGCGCAGCAGGCAGCTCGGGGGAGCAGTACTTC. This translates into CASSAAGSSGEQYF.

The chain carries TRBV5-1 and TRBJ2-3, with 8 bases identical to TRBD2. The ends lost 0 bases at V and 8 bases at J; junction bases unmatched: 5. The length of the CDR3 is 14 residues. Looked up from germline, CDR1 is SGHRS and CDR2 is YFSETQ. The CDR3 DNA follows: TGCGCCAGCAGCTTGGAACGGGAGGGGAGTACGCAGTATTTT. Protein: CASSLEREGSTQYF.

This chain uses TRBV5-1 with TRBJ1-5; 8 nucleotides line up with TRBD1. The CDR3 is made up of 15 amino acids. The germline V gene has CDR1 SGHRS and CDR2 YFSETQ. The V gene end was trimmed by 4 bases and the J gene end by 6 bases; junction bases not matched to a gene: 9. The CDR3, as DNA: TGCGCCAGCAGCGCTACCGGACAGGGAGGTCAGCCCCAGCATTTT. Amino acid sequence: CASSATGQGGQPQHF. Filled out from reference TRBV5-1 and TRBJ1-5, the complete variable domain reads KAGVTQTPRYLIKTRGQQVTLSCSPISGHRSVSWYQQTPGQGLQFLFEYFSETQRNKGNFPGRFSGRQFSNSRSEMNVSTLELGDSALYLCASSATGQGGQPQHFGDGTRLSIL.

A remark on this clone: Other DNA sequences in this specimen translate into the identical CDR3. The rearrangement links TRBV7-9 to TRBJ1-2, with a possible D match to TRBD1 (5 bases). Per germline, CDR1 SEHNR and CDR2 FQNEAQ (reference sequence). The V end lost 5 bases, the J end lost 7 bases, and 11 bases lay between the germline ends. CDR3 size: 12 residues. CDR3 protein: CASSPGTGGYTF. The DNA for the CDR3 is TGTGCCAGCAGCCCAGGGACGGGTGGCTACACCTTC.

The CDR3 spells CASSDRVAARYNEQFF. The CDR3 DNA sequence: TGTGCCAGCAGTGACAGGGTAGCGGCTCGTTACAATGAGCAGTTCTTC. This chain uses TRBV6-4 with TRBJ2-1; tentative D call: TRBD2 (6 bases). Germline loops: CDR1 MRHNA, CDR2 SNTAGT. The CDR3 is 16 residues long. The V end lost 2 bases, the J end lost 4 bases, and 15 bases lay between the germline ends.

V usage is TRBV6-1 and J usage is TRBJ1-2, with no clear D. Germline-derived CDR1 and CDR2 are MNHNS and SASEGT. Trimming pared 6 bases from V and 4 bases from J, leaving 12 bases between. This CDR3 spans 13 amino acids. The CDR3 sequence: CASRAYIIYGYTF. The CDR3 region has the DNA TGTGCCAGCAGGGCTTACATAATCTATGGCTACACCTTC.

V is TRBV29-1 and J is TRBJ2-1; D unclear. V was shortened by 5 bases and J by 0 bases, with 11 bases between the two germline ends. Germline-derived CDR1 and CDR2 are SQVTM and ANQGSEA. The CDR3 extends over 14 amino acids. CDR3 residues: CSVLGRRSYNEQFF. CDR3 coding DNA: TGCAGCGTTTTAGGCCGGCGCTCCTACAATGAGCAGTTCTTC.

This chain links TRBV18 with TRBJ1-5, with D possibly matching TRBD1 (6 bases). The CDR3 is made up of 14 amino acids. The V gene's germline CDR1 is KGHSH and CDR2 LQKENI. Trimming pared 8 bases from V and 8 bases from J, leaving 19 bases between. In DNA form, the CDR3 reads TGTGCCAGCACTACAGGGCCTGGAGGGGAGCCCCAGCATTTT. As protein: CASTTGPGGEPQHF.